The clone carrying this TCR beta chain came up once. The sample comes from a study of blood T cell repertoires in COVID-19. The overall study: Sites across the United States, Italy and Spain contributed samples from acute and convalescent COVID-19. Sources were T cells, B-cell-depleted T cells, or PBMCs; the material itself was cDNA or gDNA.

Source study methods: Amplified reference gene primers provided the basis for estimating nucleated cell counts. Libraries were prepared by immunoSEQ multiplex PCR; TCRdb keeps only in-frame clonotypes and omits some of them. V, J and clone size reflect that table, while D and trimming were determined from the DNA. The data contain fewer than 70,000 clones, 80% to 90% of them singletons. CDR3 length equals 16 residues. J lost 2 bases, V lost 1 base, and 6 bases had no gene match. Germline V gene sequence: CDR1 SGHVS, CDR2 FQNEAQ. The sequence was collected from a man between 60 and 75 years old with active or convalescent COVID-19. V is TRBV7-8 and J is TRBJ2-7; TRBD1 agrees at 9 bases. The sample was peripheral blood. As DNA, the CDR3 is TGTGCCAGCAGCTTAGTGGGGGGACAGGGAGCCTACGAGCAGTACTTC. Amino acids: CASSLVGGQGAYEQYF.